This T cell receptor (beta chain) emerged from a study of blood T cell repertoires in COVID-19 (dated by TCRdb to between 2020 and 2021). In terms of the full investigation: The collaborator samples originated in the United States, Italy and Spain and spanned the acute and convalescent phases of COVID-19. The material from the prospective study consisted of cDNA or gDNA derived from T cells, B-cell-depleted T cells, or PBMCs. Deeply sampled blood TCRbeta repertoires from subjects exposed to, actively infected with, or recovered from COVID-19 were included in the dataset. The repertoires were made available in a free public database intended to serve as a resource for research on the immune response to SARS-CoV-2. The samples were drawn from two sources: the first 160 participants of the ongoing ImmuneRACE study, and 1,200 or so subjects contributed by 6 global collaborators. A de-identified subject ID, COVID-19 status, age in years and sex were almost always included in the sample metadata. Where available, HLA class I and class II types were taken from metadata supplied by the sample provider and were not determined by assay-based typing.

The immunoSEQ Assay, a bias-controlled multiplex PCR, was used to amplify TCRbeta CDR3 regions from genomic DNA. The authors' pipeline ran thus. Within the assay, amplification of reference gene primers was used to estimate how many nucleated cells each sample contained. To quantify the absolute abundance of each unique TCRbeta CDR3 rearrangement, sequence reads were collapsed and filtered. For each sample, productive Simpson clonality was calculated by taking the square root of Simpson's diversity index across productive rearrangements. The source is immuneACCESS, and TCRdb retained only in-frame sequences with V and J called. Part of the clones is not carried over; for the studies checked, unresolved V genes explain less than half of this, and the remainder is unexplained. Clone size and V and J calls were adopted from that table, with D and trimming inferred from the DNA. The sample table holds about 120,000 clones, of which roughly 90% were seen once. The ten largest clonotypes hold approximately 8% of the sample.

Samples from volunteer blood donors who had recovered from COVID-19 were contributed by a second Seattle source. Whole blood was collected in K2EDTA tubes by collaborating institutions according to the institutions' own protocols. For TCRbeta analysis, collaborators shipped samples as frozen whole blood, isolated PBMCs, or DNA extracted from either of those sample types. About this clone itself: This receptor's antigen is unknown. One base away there is no much larger clone; base qualities are not given.

From its cysteine to its phenylalanine, the CDR3 spans 15 amino acids. The sequence is cut down to CDR3 DNA, 45 bases in frame from base 1. CDR1 and CDR2 are drawn from the germline V gene: MDHEN, SYDVKM. For this chain, trimming is 10 bases at the V end and 8 bases at the J end, and the number of junction bases without a gene match is 8. The research as a whole found: The amount of clinical and demographic metadata varied by source and participant and was provided uncurated.

The material sequenced was peripheral blood. The sequence was collected from a man aged 65 to 79 who had recovered from COVID-19. This receptor chain uses TRBV28 and TRBJ2-4; 16 of the junction bases match TRBD2. The CDR3 reads as follows: CATGTSGGASDIQYF. The DNA sequence is TGTGCCACCGGGACTAGCGGGGGGGCGAGTGACATTCAGTACTTC.